The 28 T cell receptor beta chains given below trace back to one sample, sequenced in a study of CD8 T cells in ankylosing spondylitis. General study results and limits: Blood from ankylosing spondylitis patients appeared to carry a characteristic roughly eight-variant TCR beta motif.

TCRdb re-derived calls from the 5' RACE reads in MiXCR, one entry per CDR3 protein. The sample lists hundreds of thousands of distinct CDR3 sequences; roughly 10% were seen once. No antigen has been assigned to these receptors. What was sequenced was blood, either unsorted or a sorted T cell fraction (not recorded which). The receptor set was obtained from a male donor with ankylosing spondylitis.

The chain recombines TRBV5-1 with TRBJ2-2; 8 nucleotides match TRBD1. In germline, CDR1 is SGHRS, CDR2 YFSETQ. Trimming removed 4 bases from V and 4 bases from J; junction bases left unmatched: 9. The CDR3 spans 16 residues. The CDR3 coding sequence is TGCGCCAGCAGCCCCAGACAGGGGCGAAGCACCGGGGAGCTGTTTTTT. Translating it yields CASSPRQGRSTGELFF.

This clonotype showed up many times. The V and J genes are TRBV20-1 and TRBJ2-1, with D uncertain. Trimming removed 2 bases at V and 0 bases at J, with 8 bases between. In germline, CDR1 is DFQATT, CDR2 SNEGSKA (reference sequence). CDR3 size: 14 residues. In DNA form, the CDR3 reads TGCAGTGCTAGATCCTCCAGCTCCTACAATGAGCAGTTCTTC. It yields the protein CSARSSSSYNEQFF.

This clonotype was counted only a few times. The chain uses TRBV4-3 and TRBJ2-3; 10 nucleotides match TRBD2. V lost 0 bases, J lost 3 bases, and 15 bases stayed unmatched. CDR3 size: 20 residues. From germline, CDR1 is LGHNA and CDR2 YSLEER. In DNA, the CDR3 is TGCGCCAGCAGCCAAGAACGGCTAGCGGGAGAGTTCGGGTGGACAGATACGCAGTATTTT. This gives the protein CASSQERLAGEFGWTDTQYF.

The chain joins TRBV9 to TRBJ2-6; no definite D call. The CDR3 extends over 15 amino acids. The V end was cut by 4 bases, the J end by 0 bases, with 8 bases between. CDR1 is SGDLS, CDR2 YYNGEE, per germline. For the CDR3, the DNA is TGTGCCAGCAGCTCCTCTGGCTCTGGGGCCAACGTCCTGACTTTC. Amino acid sequence: CASSSSGSGANVLTF.

There are a few counts of this clonotype. The rearrangement links TRBV6-2 or TRBV6-3 to TRBJ2-1; 13 bases fit TRBD2. Per germline, CDR1 MNHEY and CDR2 SVGEGT. Losses at the gene ends were 8 bases for V and 8 bases for J; bases not matched to a gene: 3. This CDR3 is built from 13 residues. The CDR3 loop reads CASGTSGNYEQFF. As DNA, the CDR3 is TGTGCCAGCGGGACTAGCGGGAACTATGAGCAGTTCTTC.

This clonotype has a handful of counts. The rearrangement joins TRBV7-2 to TRBJ1-5, with D uncertain. The CDR3 has 13 residues. CDR1 and CDR2 from the germline V gene are SGHTA and FQGNSA. V lost 6 bases and J lost 4, with 10 bases in between. CDR3 coding DNA: TGTGCCAGCAGTACTCAGCAGAATCAGCCCCAGCATTTT. Amino acids: CASSTQQNQPQHF.

This clonotype was seen more than once but under ten times. The V and J genes are TRBV6-1 and TRBJ2-2; 10 bases are shared with TRBD2. The CDR3 consists of 16 residues. The V gene end was trimmed by 11 bases and the J gene end by 4 bases; junction bases not matched to a gene: 13. Germline CDR1 is MNHNS and CDR2 is SASEGT. The DNA of the CDR3 is TGTGCCTCCAAGGCGGGACTAGCGATTTCCACCGGGGAGCTGTTTTTT. Translating it yields CASKAGLAISTGELFF.

This clonotype was seen more than once but under ten times. The chain joins TRBV20-1 to TRBJ2-7, with 8 bases identical to TRBD2. Germline V gives CDR1 DFQATT, CDR2 SNEGSKA (reference sequence). V was pared by 4 bases and J by 2 bases, with 10 bases of the junction left unmatched. This CDR3 spans 15 amino acids. The CDR3 region is CSAKVPGLEAYEQYF. Here the CDR3 DNA reads TGCAGTGCTAAGGTCCCGGGACTAGAAGCCTACGAGCAGTACTTC.

The rearrangement uses TRBV7-2 and TRBJ1-2, with D possibly TRBD1 on 6 matching bases. The V and J ends lost 5 bases and 4 bases respectively, with 11 bases between them. Germline V gene lookup returns CDR1 SGHTA and CDR2 FQGNSA. The CDR3 has 13 amino acids. The CDR3 sequence is CASSRQDGYGYTF. DNA for the CDR3: TGTGCCAGCAGCAGACAGGATGGCTATGGCTACACCTTC. The complete variable domain, with remaining parts taken from reference TRBV7-2 and TRBJ1-2, reads GAGVSQSPSNKVTEKGKDVELRCDPISGHTALYWYRQSLGQGLEFLIYFQGNSAPDKSGLPSDRFSAERTGGSVSTLTIQRTQQEDSAVYLCASSRQDGYGYTFGSGTRLTVV.

J is TRBJ1-5 and V is TRBV20-1; D possibly corresponds to TRBD1 (5 bases). The CDR3 length is 13 residues. From germline, CDR1 is DFQATT and CDR2 SNEGSKA (reference sequence). The germline V and J ends were trimmed by 3 bases and 2 bases, with 8 bases remaining between them. The CDR3 region is CSARTEGNQPQHF. The DNA for the CDR3 is TGCAGTGCTAGGACAGAGGGCAATCAGCCCCAGCATTTT.

The chain joins TRBV5-1 to TRBJ1-2, with 7 bases aligning to TRBD1. J gave up 1 base and V 4 bases, and 7 bases lay outside the gene matches. CDR3 length equals 15 residues. Germline assignment: CDR1 SGHRS and CDR2 YFSETQ. CDR3 coding DNA: TGCGCCAGCAGCCGAGGAGGGGGCGATAACTATGGCTACACCTTC. This translates into CASSRGGGDNYGYTF.

In its sample, this clonotype was seen a few times. J is TRBJ2-5 and V is TRBV6-1; D is ambiguous. Trimming pared 10 bases from V and 2 bases from J, leaving 14 bases between. CDR1 MNHNS and CDR2 SASEGT come from the germline V gene. The CDR3 totals 13 residues. The CDR3 DNA reads TGTGCCACCCGCCGGGCCGATCAAGAGACCCAGTACTTC. Amino acid sequence: CATRRADQETQYF.

The V gene is TRBV27, the J gene TRBJ2-5; 10 bases are shared with TRBD1. This CDR3 is built from 16 residues. Germline CDR1 and CDR2: MNHEY and SMNVEV (reference sequence). The J segment lost 7 bases and the V segment lost 6 bases, leaving 14 bases of the junction unmatched. DNA for the CDR3: TGTGCCAGCAGCCAAGGGGGACAGGGGAGTTTCGGGACCCAGTACTTC. This gives the protein CASSQGGQGSFGTQYF.

There are a few counts of this clonotype. The chain employs TRBV11-1 and TRBJ2-5; no definite D call. The CDR3 is 14 amino acids. Trimming took 3 bases from V and 3 from J, leaving 11 bases between them. Germline values: CDR1 SGHAT, CDR2 FQDESV (reference sequence). CDR3 bases: TGTGCCAGCAGCTTTGGACCCTTGGAAGAGACCCAGTACTTC. Protein: CASSFGPLEETQYF.

Only a few counts were recorded for this clonotype. The chain couples TRBV7-9 to TRBJ2-1, with a weak D call TRBD2 (6 bases). Germline loops: CDR1 SEHNR, CDR2 FQNEAQ (reference sequence). V was cut by 6 bases and J by 5 bases, with 17 bases left in between. CDR3 length: 15 residues. The CDR3 region is CASRDTSSANNEQFF. The CDR3 coding sequence is TGTGCCAGCAGGGATACTAGCAGCGCAAACAATGAGCAGTTCTTC.

This clonotype was counted at least ten times. V and J are TRBV20-1 and TRBJ2-7; tentative D call: TRBD1 (6 bases). There are 11 residues in the CDR3. Germline V gene sequence: CDR1 DFQATT, CDR2 SNEGSKA (reference sequence). Trimming removed 6 bases at V and 4 bases at J, with 10 bases between. The CDR3 is CSAGATYEQYF. The CDR3 coding sequence is TGCAGTGCGGGGGCTACGTACGAGCAGTACTTC.

This clonotype came up many times. The V and J genes are TRBV6-5 and TRBJ1-2; TRBD1 agrees at 7 bases. J gave up 5 bases and V 6 bases, and 9 bases lay outside the gene matches. Germline CDR1 is MNHEY and CDR2 is SVGAGI. CDR3 length: 14 residues. CDR3 sequence reads: CASSRPGQKYGYTF. CDR3 DNA sequence: TGTGCCAGCAGCCGCCCGGGACAGAAGTATGGCTACACCTTC.

The rearrangement links TRBV7-9 to TRBJ1-1, with a possible D match to TRBD1 (5 bases). CDR1 is SEHNR, CDR2 FQNEAQ, per germline (reference sequence). This CDR3 contains 16 residues. V lost 1 base and J lost 0, with 12 bases in between. The CDR3 is CASSLGSGRLNTEAFF. The CDR3 nucleotides are TGTGCCAGCAGCTTAGGTTCGGGACGGTTGAACACTGAAGCTTTCTTT.

This clonotype was observed a handful of times. The genes are TRBV3-1 and TRBJ2-1, with D hard to call. Germline loops: CDR1 LGHDT, CDR2 YNNKEL (reference sequence). The CDR3 loop spans 13 amino acids. The CDR3 DNA follows: TGTGCAGCAAGAAGCGAGAGATACAATGAGCAGTTCTTC. It specifies CAARSERYNEQFF.

The chain joins TRBV20-1 to TRBJ1-4; D is ambiguous. CDR3 size: 13 residues. The germline CDR1 and CDR2 sequences are DFQATT and SNEGSKA (reference sequence). Trimming left V 5 bases short and J 0 bases short, with 7 bases between. The CDR3 sequence is CSAARTTNEKLFF. As DNA, the CDR3 is TGCAGTGCTGCCCGTACAACTAATGAAAAACTGTTTTTT.

The chain is built from TRBV7-2 and TRBJ2-5; TRBD1 or TRBD2 may be the D gene (5 bases each). CDR3 length equals 15 residues. Germline lookup yields CDR1 SGHTA and CDR2 FQGNSA. Trimming left V 2 bases short and J 2 bases short, with 12 bases between. The CDR3 DNA reads TGTGCCAGCAGCTTAAATTGGGGGTATCAAGAGACCCAGTACTTC. Translation: CASSLNWGYQETQYF.

The chain recombines TRBV6-5 with TRBJ1-1; a possible D gene is TRBD1 (5 bases). Looked up from germline, CDR1 is MNHEY and CDR2 is SVGAGI. V lost 2 bases to trimming and J lost 1 base, with 14 bases between them. The CDR3 extends over 16 amino acids. Written as DNA, the CDR3 is TGTGCCAGCAGTTACCCCTTGGGACGGACGAACACTGAAGCTTTCTTT. This codes for CASSYPLGRTNTEAFF.

The table lists this clonotype with many counts. The rearrangement joins TRBV7-2 to TRBJ2-1; TRBD2 aligns across 7 bases. The V and J ends lost 1 base and 2 bases, in that order; junction bases with no gene match: 8. The CDR3 runs 17 residues. CDR1 and CDR2 from the germline V gene are SGHTA and FQGNSA. The CDR3 bases are TGTGCCAGCAGCTTAGTTAGGGCTAGCGGAGCCTACAATGAGCAGTTCTTC. Its translation is CASSLVRASGAYNEQFF. Full variable domain (remainder filled in from reference TRBV7-2 and TRBJ2-1): GAGVSQSPSNKVTEKGKDVELRCDPISGHTALYWYRQSLGQGLEFLIYFQGNSAPDKSGLPSDRFSAERTGGSVSTLTIQRTQQEDSAVYLCASSLVRASGAYNEQFFGPGTRLTVL.

This clonotype was detected many times. The chain uses TRBV10-3 and TRBJ2-4, with D hard to call. Germline CDR1 and CDR2: ENHRY and SYGVKD. Trimming cost V 9 bases and J 7 bases, with 13 bases left between them. This CDR3 has 12 residues. The CDR3 region is CAMRSEANIQYF. Written as DNA, the CDR3 is TGTGCCATGCGAAGCGAGGCGAACATTCAGTACTTC.

A few counts support this clonotype. V gene TRBV20-1 combines with J gene TRBJ1-5, with D perhaps matching TRBD1 (5 bases). V lost 3 bases to trimming and J lost 6 bases, with 15 bases between them. The CDR3 sequence is 14 residues long. CDR1 and CDR2 from the germline V gene are DFQATT and SNEGSKA (reference sequence). The CDR3: CSARGQGESQPQHF. CDR3 DNA sequence: TGCAGTGCTAGGGGCCAGGGAGAAAGTCAGCCCCAGCATTTT.

This clonotype was observed many times. The chain links TRBV20-1 to TRBJ2-1; 7 positions match TRBD2. CDR1 and CDR2 from the germline V gene are DFQATT and SNEGSKA (reference sequence). Trimming at V came to 1 base and at J to 8 bases, leaving 17 bases not matched to a gene. The CDR3 length is 17 residues. The CDR3 reads CSARGGVIAGTDHEQFF. CDR3 in DNA: TGCAGTGCTAGAGGAGGAGTAATAGCGGGTACTGACCATGAGCAGTTCTTC.

This clonotype appeared many times. The V and J genes are TRBV3-1 and TRBJ1-1; no definite D call. Germline loops: CDR1 LGHDT, CDR2 YNNKEL (reference sequence). The CDR3 is 12 amino acids. V was trimmed by 0 bases and J by 7 bases, leaving 6 bases between them. CDR3 sequence: CASSQDSIEAFF. DNA of the CDR3: TGTGCCAGCAGCCAAGATTCCATTGAAGCTTTCTTT.

This clonotype has only a few counts. This rearrangement joins TRBV6-2 or TRBV6-3 to TRBJ1-2; 9 bases match TRBD1. The CDR3 consists of 15 residues. The germline V gene has CDR1 MNHEY and CDR2 SVGEGT. Unmatched junction bases numbered 3, after V lost 2 bases and J lost 2 bases. The CDR3 DNA follows: TGTGCCAGCAGTTACCCGGACAGGGGAAACTATGGCTACACCTTC. Its translation is CASSYPDRGNYGYTF.